This is a list of T cell receptor beta chains from one sample in a study of cytomegalovirus exposure and HLA in healthy donors. The method was immunoSEQ multiplex PCR; TCRdb's version includes in-frame clones alone and lacks a portion of them. The sample yields over 200,000 clones, about 89% seen once. What was sequenced was PBMCs. The receptors stem from a woman between 18 and 29 years old in good health and CMV-seronegative. Both conserved end residues are part of each CDR3. Fields, in order: J gene, clone size, V gene, D gene, CDR3 protein, CDR3 DNA. D genes are given only for firm matches. The size of a clone is reported for some rows only, either as once, few or many, or as a class for expanded clones.

j_gene: TRBJ1-3; abundance: -; v_gene: TRBV5-5; d_gene: -; CDR3aa: CASSTQARVGGNTIYF; CDR3nt: TGTGCCAGCAGCACCCAGGCCAGGGTTGGTGGAAACACCATATATTTT
j_gene: TRBJ2-7; abundance: -; v_gene: TRBV2; d_gene: -; CDR3aa: CASTLDGVAVHHEQYF; CDR3nt: TGTGCCAGCACCCTCGACGGGGTAGCGGTTCACCACGAGCAGTACTTC
j_gene: TRBJ2-5; abundance: -; v_gene: TRBV4-3; d_gene: TRBD2; CDR3aa: CASSQSGERGGRETQYF; CDR3nt: TGCGCCAGCAGCCAATCCGGAGAGCGGGGGGGTAGGGAGACCCAGTACTTC
j_gene: TRBJ1-2; abundance: few; v_gene: TRBV5-1; d_gene: -; CDR3aa: CASSPEVYYGYTF; CDR3nt: TGCGCCAGCAGCCCCGAGGTTTACTATGGCTACACCTTC
j_gene: TRBJ1-5; abundance: -; v_gene: TRBV27; d_gene: -; CDR3aa: CASSPLNQGIQPQHF; CDR3nt: TGTGCCAGCAGCCCCCTTAACCAGGGTATACAGCCCCAGCATTTT
j_gene: TRBJ1-4; abundance: -; v_gene: TRBV4-1; d_gene: -; CDR3aa: CASRLLRAGIPAANEKLFF; CDR3nt: TGCGCCAGCAGACTACTCAGGGCAGGAATACCCGCGGCTAATGAAAAACTGTTTTTT
j_gene: TRBJ2-7; abundance: -; v_gene: TRBV7-8; d_gene: -; CDR3aa: CASSLLEGYEQYF; CDR3nt: TGTGCCAGCAGCTTATTGGAGGGCTACGAGCAGTACTTC
j_gene: TRBJ2-7; abundance: -; v_gene: TRBV6-5; d_gene: -; CDR3aa: CASSYGQPYEQYF; CDR3nt: TGTGCCAGCAGTTACGGGCAGCCCTACGAGCAGTACTTC
j_gene: TRBJ2-1; abundance: -; v_gene: TRBV5-1; d_gene: TRBD2; CDR3aa: CASSLNSGRALAEQFF; CDR3nt: TGCGCCAGCAGCTTGAATAGCGGGAGGGCCTTGGCTGAGCAGTTCTTC
j_gene: TRBJ1-1; abundance: -; v_gene: TRBV15; d_gene: TRBD1; CDR3aa: CATSRDRGLNTEAFF; CDR3nt: TGTGCCACCAGCAGAGATAGGGGGCTGAACACTGAAGCTTTCTTT
j_gene: TRBJ1-1; abundance: -; v_gene: TRBV27; d_gene: -; CDR3aa: CASSLGPTGSTEAFF; CDR3nt: TGTGCCAGCAGTTTAGGCCCTACTGGGAGCACTGAAGCTTTCTTT
j_gene: TRBJ2-2; abundance: -; v_gene: TRBV7-9; d_gene: TRBD2; CDR3aa: CASSLGTSGKAGELFF; CDR3nt: TGTGCCAGCAGCCTCGGGACTAGCGGGAAGGCCGGGGAGCTGTTTTTT
j_gene: TRBJ2-1; abundance: once; v_gene: TRBV27; d_gene: TRBD2; CDR3aa: CASSFWTSGINEQFF; CDR3nt: TGTGCCAGCAGTTTTTGGACTAGCGGGATTAATGAGCAGTTCTTC
j_gene: TRBJ2-1; abundance: -; v_gene: TRBV5-4; d_gene: TRBD1; CDR3aa: CASRTGIGEQFF; CDR3nt: TGTGCCAGCAGGACAGGGATTGGTGAGCAGTTCTTC
j_gene: TRBJ2-2; abundance: -; v_gene: TRBV4-2; d_gene: TRBD2; CDR3aa: CASSQGGLADFLNTGELFF; CDR3nt: TGTGCCAGCAGCCAGGGGGGACTAGCGGACTTTCTGAACACCGGGGAGCTGTTTTTT
j_gene: TRBJ1-5; abundance: -; v_gene: TRBV10-3; d_gene: -; CDR3aa: CAISAGVSNQPQHF; CDR3nt: TGTGCCATCAGTGCCGGGGTTAGCAATCAGCCCCAGCATTTT
j_gene: TRBJ1-1; abundance: -; v_gene: TRBV4-1; d_gene: -; CDR3aa: CASSQAPGNTEAFF; CDR3nt: TGCGCCAGCAGCCAAGCCCCAGGGAACACTGAAGCTTTCTTT
j_gene: TRBJ1-1; abundance: -; v_gene: TRBV6-4; d_gene: -; CDR3aa: CASSDGVGAGTEAFF; CDR3nt: TGTGCCAGCAGTGATGGTGTGGGGGCTGGGACTGAAGCTTTCTTT
j_gene: TRBJ2-7; abundance: few; v_gene: TRBV6-1; d_gene: TRBD1; CDR3aa: CASSAGTEDSYEQYF; CDR3nt: TGTGCCAGCAGTGCCGGGACAGAAGACTCCTACGAGCAGTACTTC
j_gene: TRBJ2-7; abundance: -; v_gene: TRBV27; d_gene: TRBD1; CDR3aa: CASSSGTGISYEQYF; CDR3nt: TGTGCCAGCAGCTCCGGGACAGGAATCTCCTACGAGCAGTACTTC
j_gene: TRBJ2-1; abundance: once; v_gene: TRBV29-1; d_gene: TRBD2; CDR3aa: CSASGLAENYNEQFF; CDR3nt: TGCAGCGCCTCGGGACTAGCGGAAAACTACAATGAGCAGTTCTTC
j_gene: TRBJ2-2; abundance: -; v_gene: TRBV6-5; d_gene: -; CDR3aa: CASTPTGNTGELFF; CDR3nt: TGTGCCAGCACCCCGACAGGGAACACCGGGGAGCTGTTTTTT
j_gene: TRBJ2-1; abundance: -; v_gene: TRBV9; d_gene: -; CDR3aa: CASSGGRQGYNEQFF; CDR3nt: TGTGCCAGCAGTGGCGGCAGGCAGGGCTACAATGAGCAGTTCTTC
j_gene: TRBJ2-1; abundance: -; v_gene: TRBV4-3; d_gene: -; CDR3aa: CASSQKQGAGRQQFF; CDR3nt: TGCGCCAGCAGCCAAAAACAAGGGGCGGGAAGGCAGCAGTTCTTC
j_gene: TRBJ1-2; abundance: once; v_gene: TRBV5-4; d_gene: -; CDR3aa: CASSEDSYGYTF; CDR3nt: TGTGCCAGCAGCGAGGACAGCTATGGCTACACCTTC
j_gene: TRBJ2-1; abundance: -; v_gene: TRBV5-1; d_gene: -; CDR3aa: CASSLGQGRGNEQFF; CDR3nt: TGCGCCAGCAGCTTGGGTCAGGGACGGGGGAATGAGCAGTTCTTC
j_gene: TRBJ1-2; abundance: few; v_gene: TRBV23-1; d_gene: -; CDR3aa: CASSQRRGKRRLSNYGYTF; CDR3nt: TGCGCCAGCAGTCAACGTCGGGGGAAGCGGCGGCTTTCTAACTATGGCTACACCTTC
j_gene: TRBJ1-5; abundance: -; v_gene: TRBV30; d_gene: TRBD1; CDR3aa: CAWGTGHQPQHF; CDR3nt: TGTGCCTGGGGGACAGGGCATCAGCCCCAGCATTTT
j_gene: TRBJ2-3; abundance: -; v_gene: TRBV6-6; d_gene: TRBD2; CDR3aa: CASSYKSGGATDTQYF; CDR3nt: TGTGCCAGCAGTTACAAAAGCGGGGGGGCCACAGATACGCAGTATTTT
j_gene: TRBJ2-1; abundance: -; v_gene: TRBV6-6; d_gene: -; CDR3aa: CASSYSVAPDKCYQFF; CDR3nt: TGTGCCAGCAGTTACTCTGTAGCACCCGATAAATGTTATCAGTTCTTC
j_gene: TRBJ1-3; abundance: -; v_gene: TRBV11-1; d_gene: -; CDR3aa: CASSLNTETAGNTIYF; CDR3nt: TGTGCCAGCAGCCTAAATACAGAGACCGCTGGAAACACCATATATTTT
j_gene: TRBJ2-3; abundance: -; v_gene: TRBV27; d_gene: TRBD2; CDR3aa: CASSFLAGSRDTQYF; CDR3nt: TGTGCCAGCAGTTTCTTAGCGGGGTCCAGAGATACGCAGTATTTT
j_gene: TRBJ2-5; abundance: -; v_gene: TRBV7-2; d_gene: -; CDR3aa: CASSPGQETQYF; CDR3nt: TGTGCCAGCAGCCCAGGCCAAGAGACCCAGTACTTC
j_gene: TRBJ2-7; abundance: -; v_gene: TRBV7-9; d_gene: -; CDR3aa: CASSLYSEQYF; CDR3nt: TGTGCCAGCAGCTTATATTCCGAGCAGTACTTC
j_gene: TRBJ1-2; abundance: -; v_gene: TRBV11-2; d_gene: TRBD1; CDR3aa: CAVTGTGEGYTF; CDR3nt: TGTGCCGTAACAGGGACAGGGGAGGGCTACACCTTC
j_gene: TRBJ2-5; abundance: -; v_gene: TRBV27; d_gene: TRBD1; CDR3aa: CASSPGQDFGTQYF; CDR3nt: TGTGCCAGCAGTCCGGGACAGGATTTTGGGACCCAGTACTTC
j_gene: TRBJ2-1; abundance: -; v_gene: TRBV10-3; d_gene: TRBD2; CDR3aa: CAISGGRTGNEQFF; CDR3nt: TGTGCCATCAGTGGCGGGAGAACAGGCAATGAGCAGTTCTTC
j_gene: TRBJ1-1; abundance: -; v_gene: TRBV27; d_gene: -; CDR3aa: CASRTDSFMNTEAFF; CDR3nt: TGTGCCAGCAGGACGGACAGTTTCATGAACACTGAAGCTTTCTTT
j_gene: TRBJ2-5; abundance: -; v_gene: TRBV7-2; d_gene: TRBD1; CDR3aa: CASSSGGAGETQYF; CDR3nt: TGTGCCAGCAGCTCAGGGGGTGCGGGAGAGACCCAGTACTTC
j_gene: TRBJ2-1; abundance: -; v_gene: TRBV16; d_gene: -; CDR3aa: CASSQLRNEQFF; CDR3nt: TGTGCCAGCAGCCAATTGCGAAATGAGCAGTTCTTC
j_gene: TRBJ1-4; abundance: -; v_gene: TRBV7-7; d_gene: -; CDR3aa: CASSRAGGANEKLFF; CDR3nt: TGTGCCAGCAGCCGGGCGGGGGGGGCTAATGAAAAACTGTTTTTT
j_gene: TRBJ2-5; abundance: -; v_gene: TRBV27; d_gene: TRBD2; CDR3aa: CAKPGLAGETQYF; CDR3nt: TGTGCCAAACCGGGACTAGCGGGTGAGACCCAGTACTTC
j_gene: TRBJ2-2; abundance: -; v_gene: TRBV7-9; d_gene: TRBD2; CDR3aa: CASSLGGLADDITGELFF; CDR3nt: TGTGCCAGCAGCTTAGGAGGACTAGCGGACGACATCACCGGGGAGCTGTTTTTT
j_gene: TRBJ1-1; abundance: -; v_gene: TRBV30; d_gene: -; CDR3aa: CAWSENRDTEAFF; CDR3nt: TGTGCCTGGAGTGAGAACAGGGACACTGAAGCTTTCTTT
j_gene: TRBJ2-3; abundance: -; v_gene: TRBV4-2; d_gene: -; CDR3aa: CASSLTSRGTDTQYF; CDR3nt: TGTGCCAGCAGCCTTACTAGTCGCGGAACAGATACGCAGTATTTT
j_gene: TRBJ2-7; abundance: -; v_gene: TRBV5-1; d_gene: TRBD1; CDR3aa: CASSATGSVNEQYF; CDR3nt: TGCGCCAGCAGCGCGACAGGGTCGGTGAACGAGCAGTACTTC
j_gene: TRBJ2-1; abundance: -; v_gene: TRBV7-7; d_gene: -; CDR3aa: CASSLVGGRGEQFF; CDR3nt: TGTGCCAGCAGCTTAGTCGGGGGACGGGGTGAGCAGTTCTTC
j_gene: TRBJ2-5; abundance: -; v_gene: TRBV7-8; d_gene: -; CDR3aa: CASSLVQRETQYF; CDR3nt: TGTGCCAGCAGCTTAGTTCAGCGAGAGACCCAGTACTTC
j_gene: TRBJ2-7; abundance: few; v_gene: TRBV21-1; d_gene: -; CDR3aa: CASGGLADYEQYF; CDR3nt: TGTGCCAGCGGAGGACTAGCGGATTACGAGCAGTACTTC
j_gene: TRBJ2-7; abundance: few; v_gene: TRBV4-1; d_gene: -; CDR3aa: CASSPYRERAYEQYF; CDR3nt: TGCGCCAGCAGTCCATACAGGGAGAGGGCCTACGAGCAGTACTTC
j_gene: TRBJ2-1; abundance: -; v_gene: TRBV10-3; d_gene: TRBD2; CDR3aa: CAIAGGTYNEQFF; CDR3nt: TGTGCCATCGCGGGGGGGACCTACAATGAGCAGTTCTTC
j_gene: TRBJ1-1; abundance: -; v_gene: TRBV7-6; d_gene: -; CDR3aa: CASSLALGGNTEAFF; CDR3nt: TGTGCCAGCAGCTTAGCTCTGGGGGGGAACACTGAAGCTTTCTTT
j_gene: TRBJ2-1; abundance: -; v_gene: TRBV18; d_gene: TRBD2; CDR3aa: CASSPKTSGSPKGEQFF; CDR3nt: TGTGCCAGCTCACCCAAGACTAGCGGGAGTCCCAAGGGCGAGCAGTTCTTC
j_gene: TRBJ1-1; abundance: -; v_gene: TRBV6-5; d_gene: -; CDR3aa: CASSSLGSATEAFF; CDR3nt: TGTGCCAGCAGTTCGTTGGGCTCAGCCACTGAAGCTTTCTTT